This entry lists 32 T cell receptor beta chains sequenced from one sample in a study of blood T cell repertoires in COVID-19. Profiling relied on immunoSEQ multiplex PCR, and the TCRdb table lists in-frame clones only, not all of them. The table includes roughly 80,000 clones, 81% detected once. The specimen was peripheral blood. These receptors originate from a man older than 75 with acute or convalescent COVID-19.

This chain links TRBV10-1 with TRBJ2-2; 8 bases align to TRBD1. Germline CDR1 and CDR2: WNHNN and SYGVQD (reference sequence). The CDR3 runs 17 residues. J gave up 4 bases and V 0 bases, and 7 bases lay outside the gene matches. This chain's CDR3 is CASSESKGQVVTGELFF. The DNA of the CDR3 is TGCGCCAGCAGTGAGTCGAAGGGACAGGTTGTCACCGGGGAGCTGTTTTTT.

The chain employs TRBV10-2 and TRBJ2-1; 11 nucleotides line up with TRBD2. The length of the CDR3 is 13 residues. In germline, CDR1 is WSHSY, CDR2 SAAADI. V shed 8 bases and J 7 bases; nucleotides not matched to a gene: 4. DNA of the CDR3: TGCGCCAGCGGGGGACTAGCGGATAATGAGCAGTTCTTC. It codes for CASGGLADNEQFF.

The chain couples TRBV11-3 to TRBJ2-5; possible D gene TRBD1, 5 bases. This CDR3 region has 14 residues. Germline-derived CDR1 and CDR2 are SGHNT and YENEEA. Trimming took off 1 base at V and 1 base at J, with 7 bases between the two ends. The CDR3 protein is CASSLGGAQETQYF. Here the CDR3 DNA reads TGTGCCAGCAGCTTAGGTGGGGCCCAAGAGACCCAGTACTTC.

This chain uses TRBV6-5 with TRBJ2-1; 11 bases are a match to TRBD1. V lost 6 bases and J lost 4; bases outside the gene matches: 5. The CDR3 has 15 residues. Germline V gene lookup returns CDR1 MNHEY and CDR2 SVGAGI. The CDR3 loop reads CASRRDRGLYNEQFF. As DNA, the CDR3 is TGTGCCAGCAGGCGGGACAGGGGGTTGTACAATGAGCAGTTCTTC.

V usage is TRBV7-3 and J usage is TRBJ2-1, with 7 positions matching TRBD2. This CDR3 has 14 amino acids. Germline V CDR1 and CDR2: SGHTA, FQGTGA. V shed 4 bases, J shed 2 bases, and the junction held 2 bases outside the gene matches. In DNA, the CDR3 is TGTGCCAGCAGCTCCAGCGGGACCTACAATGAGCAGTTCTTC. Residues: CASSSSGTYNEQFF.

V gene TRBV5-1 combines with J gene TRBJ1-6; possible D gene TRBD1, 6 bases. Per germline, CDR1 SGHRS and CDR2 YFSETQ. The CDR3 totals 14 residues. V was trimmed by 4 bases and J by 4 bases, leaving 9 bases between them. CDR3: CASSTQGYNSPLHF. The CDR3 DNA reads TGCGCCAGCAGCACGCAGGGGTATAATTCACCCCTCCACTTT.

The V and J genes are TRBV2 and TRBJ2-7; TRBD2 is a possible D gene (6 bases). Trimming removed 4 bases from V and 7 bases from J, with 17 bases in between. Germline V gives CDR1 SNHLY, CDR2 FYNNEI. The CDR3 runs to 14 residues. For the CDR3, the DNA is TGTGCCAGCAGTGGACTAGGGGTCCCTGGTGAGCAGTACTTC. Translating gives CASSGLGVPGEQYF.

This clone was detected only once. V and J are TRBV5-1 and TRBJ1-6, with D perhaps matching TRBD1 (6 bases). The CDR3 is made up of 14 amino acids. Germline-derived CDR1 and CDR2 are SGHRS and YFSETQ. V gave up 4 bases and J gave up 7 bases, with 12 bases separating them. The CDR3 DNA reads as TGCGCCAGCAGCCGGGGGGCCGCCAATTCACCCCTCCACTTT. Protein sequence: CASSRGAANSPLHF.

The chain joins TRBV6-2 or TRBV6-3 to TRBJ2-1, with TRBD1 as a possible D gene (6 bases). Germline V gene lookup returns CDR1 MNHEY and CDR2 SVGEGT. The germline V and J ends were trimmed by 6 bases and 0 bases, with 12 bases remaining between them. The CDR3 is 15 amino acids. The CDR3 nucleotides are TGTGCCAGCAGCGGACAGCCAAGCTCCTACAATGAGCAGTTCTTC. As protein: CASSGQPSSYNEQFF.

This sequence joins TRBV3-1 (or the pseudogene TRBV3-2) and TRBJ2-5; 8 bases are a match to TRBD1. Germline V CDR1 and CDR2: LGHDT, YNNKEL (reference sequence). This CDR3 is built from 15 residues. V dropped 1 base and J dropped 2; count of bases not matched to a gene: 3. CDR3 region: CASSQGWDRQETQYF. The DNA of the CDR3 is TGTGCCAGCAGCCAAGGGTGGGACAGGCAAGAGACCCAGTACTTC.

This chain links TRBV4-3 with TRBJ2-7; 7 bases align to TRBD1. CDR1 and CDR2 (germline): LGHNA, YSLEER. The CDR3 is 17 residues long. V lost 4 bases, J lost 3 bases, and 15 bases stayed unmatched. CDR3 sequence: CASSPVGGRGQYYEQYF. DNA for the CDR3: TGCGCCAGCAGCCCGGTAGGGGGTCGGGGACAGTACTACGAGCAGTACTTC.

The V and J genes are TRBV30 and TRBJ2-7, with a tentative D call TRBD1 (6 bases). This CDR3 has 14 amino acids. Between the trimmed V and J ends, which lost 3 bases and 1 base, there was a span of 13 bases. CDR1 and CDR2 (germline): GTSNPN, SVGIG (reference sequence). This CDR3 is CAWSLGTWSYEQYF. CDR3 DNA sequence: TGTGCCTGGAGCCTAGGGACATGGTCCTACGAGCAGTACTTC.

The CDR3 DNA is TGTGCCAGCAGTTTGCGGACAGGGTATCAGCCCCAGCATTTT. Translation gives CASSLRTGYQPQHF. This rearrangement joins TRBV27 to TRBJ1-5; TRBD1 matches at 8 bases. The germline V gene encodes CDR1 MNHEY and CDR2 SMNVEV (reference sequence). This CDR3 has 14 residues. V gave up 3 bases and J gave up 5 bases; unmatched junction bases: 3.

The chain carries TRBV4-1 and TRBJ2-1, with 11 bases identical to TRBD1. The CDR3 extends over 15 amino acids. Germline CDR1 and CDR2: MGHRA and YSYEKL. V gave up 2 bases and J gave up 6 bases; unmatched junction bases: 3. CDR3 region: CASSQTGTGGNEQFF. CDR3 sequence (DNA): TGCGCCAGCAGCCAAACCGGGACAGGGGGCAATGAGCAGTTCTTC.

The chain combines TRBV18 with TRBJ2-2; perhaps TRBD1 as D (5 bases). The ends were cut back, 3 bases at V and 5 bases at J, with 10 bases in the middle. The CDR3 is 14 amino acids. Germline V gene data show CDR1 as KGHSH and CDR2 as LQKENI. CDR3 bases: TGTGCCAGCTCACCCCAGGGCGAGACCGGGGAGCTGTTTTTT. Its protein product is CASSPQGETGELFF. The complete variable domain, with remaining parts taken from reference TRBV18 and TRBJ2-2, reads NAGVMQNPRHLVRRRGQEARLRCSPMKGHSHVYWYRQLPEEGLKFMVYLQKENIIDESGMPKERFSAEFPKEGPSILRIQQVVRGDSAAYFCASSPQGETGELFFGEGSRLTVL.

This sequence joins TRBV18 and TRBJ1-5; D remains ambiguous. Germline values: CDR1 KGHSH, CDR2 LQKENI. The CDR3 runs 13 residues. The V end lost 8 bases, the J end lost 5 bases, and 13 bases lay between the germline ends. CDR3 loop: CASATRAYQPQHF. The CDR3, as DNA: TGTGCCAGCGCTACTAGGGCTTATCAGCCCCAGCATTTT.

The V gene is TRBV11-3, the J gene TRBJ2-1, with TRBD2 as a possible D gene (5 bases). Trimming pared 0 bases from V and 0 bases from J, leaving 6 bases between. The germline V gene has CDR1 SGHNT and CDR2 YENEEA. The CDR3 covers 15 residues. In nucleotides, the CDR3 is TGTGCCAGCAGCTTAGAAGGGAGCTCCTACAATGAGCAGTTCTTC. Its translation is CASSLEGSSYNEQFF. The whole variable domain, remainder taken from reference TRBV11-3 and TRBJ2-1, is EAGVVQSPRYKIIEKKQPVAFWCNPISGHNTLYWYLQNLGQGPELLIRYENEEAVDDSQLPKDRFSAERLKGVDSTLKIQPAELGDSAVYLCASSLEGSSYNEQFFGPGTRLTVL.

CDR3 in amino acids: CASSPTSGSDMGQFF. CDR3 DNA sequence: TGTGCCAGCTCGCCTACTAGCGGGAGCGATATGGGGCAGTTCTTC. V is TRBV18 and J is TRBJ2-1; 11 bases map to TRBD2. The CDR3 loop spans 15 amino acids. CDR1 and CDR2 (germline): KGHSH, LQKENI. With V trimmed by 6 bases and J by 12 bases, 13 bases remained unmatched.

The chain joins TRBV29-1 to TRBJ2-1; no firm D call. Germline lookup yields CDR1 SQVTM and CDR2 ANQGSEA. The CDR3 has 16 residues. The V end was cut by 0 bases, the J end by 1 base, with 13 bases between. This chain's CDR3 is CSVEDGGGESYNEQFF. The CDR3 DNA follows: TGCAGCGTTGAAGATGGCGGCGGAGAGTCCTACAATGAGCAGTTCTTC.

This chain joins TRBV27 and TRBJ2-1, with 9 nucleotides matching TRBD2. After removal of 5 bases from V and 2 bases from J, the junction contained 10 bases not matched to a gene. CDR3 length: 17 residues. Germline V gene data show CDR1 as MNHEY and CDR2 as SMNVEV (reference sequence). The CDR3 DNA sequence: TGTGCCAGCAGTACGATTGGGGCGGGAGGGCCCTACAATGAGCAGTTCTTC. It codes for CASSTIGAGGPYNEQFF.

The CDR3 sequence: CASSSASGRGETQYF. CDR3 sequence (DNA): TGTGCCAGCAGCTCTGCGAGCGGGAGGGGTGAGACCCAGTACTTC. The chain links TRBV5-8 to TRBJ2-5, with 10 positions matching TRBD2. The CDR3 contains 15 residues. The trim removed 3 bases at V and 5 bases at J, leaving 7 bases unmatched. Germline V CDR1 and CDR2: SGHTS, YDEGEE.

The chain has TRBV19 and TRBJ1-1; D perhaps matches TRBD1 (5 bases). The CDR3 extends over 14 amino acids. Looked up from germline, CDR1 is LNHDA and CDR2 is SQIVND (reference sequence). Trimming took off 8 bases at V and 6 bases at J, with 19 bases between the two ends. In nucleotides, the CDR3 is TGTGCCAGTGAGAAGTGGGGCGAGGAATCTGAAGCTTTCTTT. Amino acid sequence: CASEKWGEESEAFF.

The CDR3: CASSQADRGALGGYTF. The DNA for the CDR3 is TGTGCCAGCAGCCAAGCGGACAGGGGCGCGCTAGGTGGCTACACCTTC. The rearrangement joins TRBV4-2 to TRBJ1-2; TRBD1 aligns across 9 bases. CDR1 and CDR2 from the germline V gene are LGHNA and YNFKEQ. This CDR3 has 16 amino acids. V dropped 1 base and J dropped 7; count of bases not matched to a gene: 10.

The chain couples TRBV9 to TRBJ2-7; TRBD2 agrees at 7 bases. With 0 bases clipped from V and 0 bases from J, the junction kept 6 bases outside the gene matches. Germline V CDR1 and CDR2: SGDLS, YYNGEE. The length of the CDR3 is 16 residues. The DNA of the CDR3 is TGTGCCAGCAGCGTAGGATCTAGCGGAAGCTCCTACGAGCAGTACTTC. Translated, it gives CASSVGSSGSSYEQYF.

This rearrangement joins TRBV3-1 (or the pseudogene TRBV3-2) to TRBJ1-2; tentatively, D is TRBD1 (5 bases). V was cut by 1 base and J by 8 bases, with 17 bases left in between. There are 15 residues in the CDR3. Germline V lookup: CDR1 LGHDT, CDR2 YNNKEL (reference sequence). As DNA, the CDR3 is TGTGCCAGCAGCCAAGCCCCAGGGCCATACTGGGGCTACACCTTC. This codes for CASSQAPGPYWGYTF.

The rearrangement links TRBV2 to TRBJ1-3, with D maybe TRBD1 (6 bases). Germline CDR1 reads SNHLY; CDR2 reads FYNNEI. The CDR3 extends over 16 amino acids. V gave up 8 bases and J gave up 4 bases, with 21 bases separating them. The CDR3 region has the DNA TGTGCCAGCCACTCCAACAGGGTCCTATCCGGAAACACCATATATTTT. Its translation: CASHSNRVLSGNTIYF.

The V gene is TRBV6-5, the J gene TRBJ1-5; 12 bases line up with TRBD1. This CDR3 has 15 residues. V lost 6 bases to trimming and J lost 6 bases; unmatched junction nucleotides: 6. Germline values: CDR1 MNHEY, CDR2 SVGAGI. The CDR3 nucleotides are TGTGCCAGCAGAACCGGGACAGGGGGCCTTCAGCCCCAGCATTTT. This gives the protein CASRTGTGGLQPQHF.

The gene calls are TRBV18 and TRBJ2-3; tentative D call: TRBD1 (6 bases). CDR1 and CDR2 (germline): KGHSH, LQKENI. V lost 5 bases and J 1 base, leaving 13 bases between the germline ends. The CDR3 has 15 residues. This CDR3 is CASSRQAKGTDTQYF. CDR3 nucleotide sequence: TGTGCCAGCTCAAGACAGGCGAAGGGCACAGATACGCAGTATTTT.

V gene TRBV5-1 combines with J gene TRBJ2-2, with D possibly being TRBD2 (6 bases). Germline-derived CDR1 and CDR2 are SGHRS and YFSETQ. CDR3 length equals 15 residues. Trimming removed 3 bases at V and 8 bases at J, with 17 bases between. CDR3 DNA sequence: TGCGCCAGCAGCTCCGCGATGCGGGAAGGGGGGGAGCTGTTTTTT. This encodes CASSSAMREGGELFF.

This chain connects TRBV7-9 to TRBJ2-2; 7 nucleotides agree with TRBD2. The germline gives CDR1 SEHNR, CDR2 FQNEAQ (reference sequence). This CDR3 spans 17 amino acids. V was clipped by 5 bases and J by 1 base; unmatched bases: 10. CDR3 protein: CASSKPQSGKNTGELFF. The CDR3 DNA reads TGTGCCAGCAGCAAACCCCAGAGCGGGAAGAACACCGGGGAGCTGTTTTTT.

This clone is labeled as medium-sized. V and J are TRBV5-1 and TRBJ1-2; D unclear. Per germline, CDR1 SGHRS and CDR2 YFSETQ. The CDR3 contains 13 residues. With 0 bases removed from V and 6 bases from J, the gap between germline ends came to 9 bases. The CDR3: CASSLGSGDGYTF. The CDR3 bases are TGCGCCAGCAGCTTGGGGTCCGGGGATGGCTACACCTTC. Filled out from reference TRBV5-1 and TRBJ1-2, the complete variable domain reads KAGVTQTPRYLIKTRGQQVTLSCSPISGHRSVSWYQQTPGQGLQFLFEYFSETQRNKGNFPGRFSGRQFSNSRSEMNVSTLELGDSALYLCASSLGSGDGYTFGSGTRLTVV.

The rearrangement joins TRBV6-5 to TRBJ1-3; 7 bases map to TRBD1. Germline V gives CDR1 MNHEY, CDR2 SVGAGI. The CDR3 has 14 amino acids. The V gene end was trimmed by 8 bases and the J gene end by 6 bases; junction bases not matched to a gene: 10. CDR3 region: CASRQGVLENTIYF. For the CDR3, the DNA is TGTGCCAGCCGGCAGGGGGTTCTCGAAAACACCATATATTTT.